This entry lists 23 T cell receptor beta chains sequenced from one sample in a study of blood T cell repertoires in COVID-19. Produced via immunoSEQ multiplex PCR; TCRdb's table is partial and in-frame only. The repertoire holds hundreds of thousands of clones, with 88% as singletons. The material sequenced was PBMCs or T cells enriched from blood (not recorded which). The source of these receptors is a woman aged 55-70 years in a cohort exposed to, infected with or recovered from COVID-19 (not recorded which).

The chain joins TRBV10-2 to TRBJ2-1; 10 bases fit TRBD2. Germline V gene data show CDR1 as WSHSY and CDR2 as SAAADI. The V gene end was trimmed by 3 bases and the J gene end by 10 bases; junction bases not matched to a gene: 6. The CDR3 is 14 residues long. In DNA, the CDR3 is TGCGCCAGCAGTGAAAGCGGGAGGGGACGGGAGCAGTTCTTC. Protein: CASSESGRGREQFF.

V is TRBV6-5 and J is TRBJ1-6; 7 nucleotides line up with TRBD1. The CDR3 is made up of 14 amino acids. With V trimmed by 9 bases and J by 8 bases, 10 bases remained unmatched. Germline V gene lookup returns CDR1 MNHEY and CDR2 SVGAGI. CDR3 amino acids: CASIWRQGYSPLHF. In DNA form, the CDR3 reads TGTGCCAGTATTTGGAGACAGGGCTATTCACCCCTCCACTTT.

CDR3 coding DNA: TGTGCCAGCAGCCTCGACAGGGGGCAGTTCTTC. It codes for CASSLDRGQFF. V usage is TRBV7-2 and J usage is TRBJ2-1; TRBD1 agrees at 8 bases. This CDR3 spans 11 amino acids. Germline V lookup: CDR1 SGHTA, CDR2 FQGNSA. The V gene end was trimmed by 5 bases and the J gene end by 12 bases; junction bases not matched to a gene: 3. Based on the CDR3 plus reference TRBV7-2 and TRBJ2-1, the full variable domain is GAGVSQSPSNKVTEKGKDVELRCDPISGHTALYWYRQSLGQGLEFLIYFQGNSAPDKSGLPSDRFSAERTGGSVSTLTIQRTQQEDSAVYLCASSLDRGQFFGPGTRLTVL.

The chain employs TRBV7-9 and TRBJ1-1, with 10 bases matching TRBD1. Germline V gene lookup returns CDR1 SEHNR and CDR2 FQNEAQ (reference sequence). J was trimmed by 5 bases and V by 4 bases; bases with no gene match: 10. This CDR3 spans 16 amino acids. The CDR3 DNA sequence: TGTGCCAGCAGCTCCCGGACAGGGGGACGTGGGACTGAAGCTTTCTTT. Its translation: CASSSRTGGRGTEAFF.

The gene calls are TRBV7-3 and TRBJ1-5; the D is unclear. CDR3 length equals 13 residues. Germline V gene sequence: CDR1 SGHTA, CDR2 FQGTGA. V was shortened by 3 bases and J by 4 bases, with 7 bases between the two germline ends. The CDR3 DNA reads TGTGCCAGCAGCTTTTCCCGGAATCAGCCCCAGCATTTT. The encoded protein is CASSFSRNQPQHF.

The chain couples TRBV3-1 (or the pseudogene TRBV3-2) to TRBJ1-6, with D possibly TRBD1 on 6 matching bases. CDR3 length: 17 amino acids. V shed 0 bases and J shed 7 bases, with 16 bases lying between them. CDR1 and CDR2 (germline): LGHDT, YNNKEL (reference sequence). The CDR3 loop is CASSQDRPGGRNSPLHF. The CDR3 region has the DNA TGTGCCAGCAGCCAAGATCGACCCGGGGGGCGGAATTCACCCCTCCACTTT.

In DNA, the CDR3 is TGTGCCAGCAGTTTCATAACAGGGGGCCCAGCCTACGAGCAGTACTTC. Residues: CASSFITGGPAYEQYF. The V and J genes are TRBV27 and TRBJ2-7, with TRBD1 identical over 9 bases. The CDR3 contains 16 residues. Looked up from germline, CDR1 is MNHEY and CDR2 is SMNVEV (reference sequence). V shed 3 bases and J 2 bases; nucleotides not matched to a gene: 8.

The chain links TRBV2 to TRBJ1-5, with 8 bases lining up with TRBD1. The trim removed 4 bases at V and 1 base at J, leaving 6 bases unmatched. The CDR3 is 16 amino acids. The V gene's germline CDR1 is SNHLY and CDR2 FYNNEI. This CDR3 is CASSGTGGRSNQPQHF. The CDR3 DNA sequence: TGTGCCAGCAGTGGAACAGGGGGGAGGAGCAATCAGCCCCAGCATTTT. The full variable domain, rest sourced from reference TRBV2 and TRBJ1-5, is EPEVTQTPSHQVTQMGQEVILRCVPISNHLYFYWYRQILGQKVEFLVSFYNNEISEKSEIFDDQFSVERPDGSNFTLKIRSTKLEDSAMYFCASSGTGGRSNQPQHFGDGTRLSIL.

The chain recombines TRBV7-6 with TRBJ2-1, with a tentative D call TRBD2 (6 bases). Deletions cut 0 bases from V and 4 bases from J, with 16 bases between. Germline loops: CDR1 SGHVS, CDR2 FNYEAQ. The CDR3 loop spans 17 amino acids. The CDR3 DNA reads as TGTGCCAGCAGCTTAGCAGCGAGTCGGGACTTATACAATGAGCAGTTCTTC. Amino acid sequence: CASSLAASRDLYNEQFF.

The V call is TRBV11-2, the J call TRBJ1-2; the D gene is possibly TRBD1 (6 bases). Trimming shortened V by 1 base and J by 7 bases, and 19 bases separated the two germline ends. From germline, CDR1 is SGHAT and CDR2 FQNNGV. The CDR3 runs to 16 residues. In DNA form, the CDR3 reads TGTGCCAGCAGCTTAGCGCCCCTGGGGAGGGGGGGTGGCTACACCTTC. This codes for CASSLAPLGRGGGYTF.

This chain joins TRBV18 and TRBJ2-5, with D perhaps TRBD2 (6 bases). The germline gives CDR1 KGHSH, CDR2 LQKENI. Trimming shortened V by 3 bases and J by 2 bases, and 10 bases separated the two germline ends. The CDR3 covers 14 residues. For the CDR3, the DNA is TGTGCCAGCTCACCTTCCCTAGCGCAAGAGACCCAGTACTTC. Encoded protein: CASSPSLAQETQYF.

This sequence joins TRBV28 and TRBJ1-6; TRBD1 matches at 9 bases. Germline values: CDR1 MDHEN, CDR2 SYDVKM. Trimming cost V 5 bases and J 9 bases; bases outside gene matches: 5. The CDR3 has 14 residues. CDR3 protein: CASSATGGGSPLHF. The CDR3 coding sequence is TGTGCCAGCAGTGCTACAGGGGGCGGTTCACCCCTCCACTTT.

This rearrangement joins TRBV19 to TRBJ1-1; D might be TRBD1 (6 bases). Germline CDR1 is LNHDA and CDR2 is SQIVND (reference sequence). This CDR3 contains 16 residues. Between the trimmed V and J ends, which lost 7 bases and 0 bases, there was a span of 18 bases. CDR3 in DNA: TGTGCCAGTACCGTTACGGGGGGGCGGTTGAACACTGAAGCTTTCTTT. It encodes CASTVTGGRLNTEAFF.

The chain employs TRBV9 and TRBJ2-7; TRBD2 matches 14 bases. The CDR3 is 19 residues long. Germline V gene sequence: CDR1 SGDLS, CDR2 YYNGEE. Trimming removed 4 bases from V and 2 bases from J; junction bases left unmatched: 14. CDR3 coding DNA: TGTGCCAGCAGCCCGCGATCGGGACTAGCGGGGGTAATCGCCTACGAGCAGTACTTC. It specifies CASSPRSGLAGVIAYEQYF.

The rearrangement links TRBV4-2 to TRBJ2-3, with 9 positions matching TRBD1. V lost 3 bases to trimming and J lost 5 bases; unmatched junction nucleotides: 3. Looked up from germline, CDR1 is LGHNA and CDR2 is YNFKEQ. This CDR3 has 14 amino acids. The CDR3 DNA is TGTGCCAGCAGCCAGGGACAGGGTGAAGATACGCAGTATTTT. This sequence encodes CASSQGQGEDTQYF.

The rearrangement uses TRBV5-1 and TRBJ1-4, with 9 bases aligning to TRBD1. Per germline, CDR1 SGHRS and CDR2 YFSETQ. This CDR3 has 15 amino acids. The V segment lost 0 bases and the J segment 5 bases; nucleotides outside the gene matches: 2. The CDR3 DNA follows: TGCGCCAGCAGCTTGGCGGGGACAGGGAATGAAAAACTGTTTTTT. This gives the protein CASSLAGTGNEKLFF.

The chain has TRBV27 and TRBJ2-2; D is undetermined. The CDR3 contains 11 residues. CDR1 and CDR2 (germline): MNHEY, SMNVEV (reference sequence). The germline V and J ends were trimmed by 4 bases and 7 bases, with 4 bases remaining between them. Here the CDR3 reads CASSSGGELFF. The CDR3 bases are TGTGCCAGCAGTTCGGGCGGGGAGCTGTTTTTT.

The chain employs TRBV28 and TRBJ1-2; 7 positions match TRBD1. This CDR3 region has 14 residues. V shed 2 bases, J shed 4 bases, and the junction held 4 bases outside the gene matches. Germline CDR1 reads MDHEN; CDR2 reads SYDVKM. The CDR3 here is CASSLGTASYGYTF. The DNA for the CDR3 is TGTGCCAGCAGTTTAGGGACAGCTAGCTATGGCTACACCTTC.

The chain recombines TRBV5-6 with TRBJ2-7; TRBD2 is a possible D gene (6 bases). The V gene lost 4 bases and the J gene lost 10 bases, with 15 bases spanning the gap. The germline gives CDR1 SGHDT, CDR2 YYEEEE. CDR3 length: 12 amino acids. CDR3 sequence: CASSTGSAIQYF. The CDR3 DNA sequence: TGTGCCAGCAGCACCGGGAGTGCCATACAGTACTTC.

This rearrangement joins TRBV6-5 to TRBJ1-1; D ambiguous. The germline V gene encodes CDR1 MNHEY and CDR2 SVGAGI. V was trimmed by 5 bases and J by 1 base, leaving 8 bases between them. The CDR3 contains 13 residues. This CDR3 is CASSLTRNTEAFF. The CDR3 DNA reads as TGTGCCAGCAGTCTGACACGGAACACTGAAGCTTTCTTT.

Worth noting for this clone: The same CDR3 arises from other DNA sequences in this sample as well. This chain joins TRBV30 and TRBJ1-3; D is perhaps TRBD1 (6 bases). V lost 4 bases, J lost 4 bases, and 8 bases lay in between. CDR1 is GTSNPN and CDR2 is SVGIG in the germline V gene (reference sequence). The CDR3 loop spans 12 amino acids. The CDR3 loop reads CAWNRAGNTIYF. The CDR3 nucleotides are TGTGCCTGGAACAGGGCCGGAAACACCATATATTTT.

The rearrangement joins TRBV24-1 to TRBJ2-7, with a possible D match to TRBD2 (5 bases). Germline CDR1 KGHDR, CDR2 SFDVKD. V was shortened by 9 bases and J by 1 base, with 9 bases between the two germline ends. This CDR3 spans 12 amino acids. CDR3 loop: CATGRESYEQYF. Written as DNA, the CDR3 is TGTGCCACCGGCCGGGAATCCTACGAGCAGTACTTC.

The V gene is TRBV7-9, the J gene TRBJ2-2, with 7 nucleotides matching TRBD2. In germline, CDR1 is SEHNR, CDR2 FQNEAQ (reference sequence). CDR3 length equals 16 residues. V dropped 1 base and J dropped 5; count of bases not matched to a gene: 7. CDR3 coding DNA: TGTGCCAGCAGCTTAGTGACGGGAGGTGAAACCGGGGAGCTGTTTTTT. Translation gives CASSLVTGGETGELFF.